The rows below give T cell receptor beta chains drawn from one sample of a study of cytomegalovirus exposure and HLA in healthy donors. Measured with immunoSEQ multiplex PCR; TCRdb has only the in-frame clones, and not every one. This sample has some 50,000 clones, with roughly 72% found just once. The sample comprised PBMCs. The source of these receptors is a woman aged 45-65 years in good health and CMV-seropositive. The CDR3 runs from the conserved cysteine through the conserved F or W.

j_gene | v_gene | CDR3aa
TRBJ2-1 | TRBV5-4 | CASSLEVAEVGNEQFF
TRBJ2-3 | TRBV27 | CASSLSGQGIGTDTQYF
TRBJ1-1 | TRBV20-1 | CSAPLDTEAFF
TRBJ2-1 | TRBV29-1 | CSARQPGNEQFF
TRBJ1-5 | TRBV4-2 | CASSQDLDRGNQPQHF
TRBJ2-1 | TRBV4-1 | CASSQGTSGYTEQFF
TRBJ2-5 | TRBV7-2 | CASSLSGGLETQYF
TRBJ2-5 | TRBV2 | CASMGGSQETQYF
TRBJ2-3 | TRBV5-4 | CASSFREYTDTQYF
TRBJ2-7 | TRBV7-2 | CASSPGGGRTYEQYF
TRBJ2-7 | TRBV30 | CAWSNTGGGSYEQYF
TRBJ2-5 | TRBV7-9 | CASSWGGQETQYF
TRBJ1-5 | TRBV6-6 | CASSYLTGSSNQPQHF
TRBJ2-1 | TRBV2 | CASTPGQTYNEQFF
TRBJ2-5 | TRBV7-7 | CASSLTGTGETQYF
TRBJ2-3 | TRBV5-1 | CASSYETPSTDTQYF
TRBJ2-7 | TRBV21-1 | CASSTNRGPAFYEQYF
TRBJ1-1 | TRBV27 | CASSSPLGREEAFF
TRBJ1-5 | TRBV6-5 | CASSYSSGSQPQHF
TRBJ1-5 | TRBV15 | CATSNRDRGFQPQHF
TRBJ1-1 | TRBV4-2 | CASSQADRYTEAFF
TRBJ1-6 | TRBV18 | CASSPTLDRQDSPLHF
TRBJ1-1 | TRBV6-5 | CASSVSGAAGEAFF
TRBJ2-6 | TRBV4-2 | CASSQEGLADSGANVLTF
TRBJ1-1 | TRBV16 | CASSRDIYEAFF
TRBJ1-5 | TRBV28 | CASRTGGQGRNQPQHF
TRBJ2-5 | TRBV21-1 | CARSGPSGGSQETQYF
TRBJ2-5 | TRBV7-2 | CASSRYRQETQYF
TRBJ2-7 | TRBV11-3 | CASSLVPDRVYEQYF
TRBJ2-7 | TRBV9 | CASSAGGDEQYF
TRBJ1-1 | TRBV18 | CASSTTGGFAEAFF
TRBJ2-3 | TRBV7-2 | CASSSTDTQYF
TRBJ2-3 | TRBV19 | CASKASPTTLSTDTQYF
TRBJ1-2 | TRBV18 | CASCRDSSFFYGYTF
TRBJ1-2 | TRBV13 | CASSFVPVPGQGLTF
TRBJ2-3 | TRBV18 | CASSATSTDTQYF
TRBJ1-1 | TRBV2 | CASSGDRRRGNTEAFF
TRBJ1-2 | TRBV7-9 | CASSLGTRRNYGYTF
TRBJ2-3 | TRBV28 | CASRVIAGSGFSTDTQYF
TRBJ2-7 | TRBV28 | CASSLENEQYF
TRBJ1-3 | TRBV28 | CASYPTVHGNTIYF
TRBJ1-2 | TRBV21-1 | CANAAQTGGDYGYTF
TRBJ2-1 | TRBV5-1 | CASSPPSGVYNEQFF
TRBJ1-1 | TRBV29-1 | CSVDRENTEAFF
TRBJ1-2 | TRBV29-1 | CSVEDVNYGYTF
TRBJ2-7 | TRBV11-3 | CASSPPTGQDYEQYF
TRBJ1-3 | TRBV27 | CASSERQGLGNTIYF
TRBJ2-1 | TRBV4-1 | CASSQEGGYEQFF
TRBJ1-5 | TRBV4-3 | CASSPGQRSNQPQHF
TRBJ1-6 | TRBV28 | CASSFRYSPLHF
TRBJ2-1 | TRBV11-2 | CASSYSGNMGNEQFF
TRBJ1-1 | TRBV7-7 | CASSLSSDRASEAFF
TRBJ1-5 | TRBV19 | CASSDPRPTGNQPQHF
TRBJ2-2 | TRBV7-2 | CASSRSGGYTGELFF
TRBJ1-5 | TRBV27 | CASSFRFLGGDSNQPQHF
TRBJ1-3 | TRBV18 | CASSPLPGQISGNTIYF
TRBJ1-6 | TRBV15 | CATSRDSLGRSNSPLHF